This entry lists 10 T cell receptor beta chains sequenced from one sample in a study of T cell responses to AZD1222 COVID-19 vaccine. TCRdb's table, derived via immunoSEQ multiplex PCR, lists solely in-frame clones and lacks some. The sample has 150,000 to 200,000 clones, almost 90% seen once; the top ten hold about 9.9%. Sequences were derived from peripheral blood, sampled 28 days after the second AZD1222 dose. The receptors originated from an adult who received the AZD1222 COVID-19 vaccine.

The rearrangement uses TRBV10-3 and TRBJ1-1; 7 bases map to TRBD1. The CDR3 is made up of 15 amino acids. Trimming at V came to 6 bases and at J to 3 bases, leaving 10 bases not matched to a gene. Looked up from germline, CDR1 is ENHRY and CDR2 is SYGVKD. Here the CDR3 reads CAISPGGGRDTEAFF. DNA for the CDR3: TGTGCCATCAGCCCAGGGGGTGGGAGGGACACTGAAGCTTTCTTT.

This clone was counted once. V usage is TRBV4-3 and J usage is TRBJ2-7; possibly TRBD1 for D (6 bases). CDR3 length equals 14 residues. V shed 0 bases and J shed 6 bases, with 12 bases lying between them. Germline loops: CDR1 LGHNA, CDR2 YSLEER. In DNA, the CDR3 is TGCGCCAGCAGCCAAGATGGGGGCTATCCCGAGCAGTACTTC. It encodes CASSQDGGYPEQYF.

The V gene is TRBV18, the J gene TRBJ1-2; D ambiguous. Germline-derived CDR1 and CDR2 are KGHSH and LQKENI. This CDR3 is 14 amino acids long. Trimming left V 0 bases short and J 2 bases short, with 7 bases between. The CDR3 protein is CASSPPSPNYGYTF. DNA for the CDR3: TGTGCCAGCTCACCACCCAGCCCCAACTATGGCTACACCTTC. Variable domain in full (rest from reference TRBV18 and TRBJ1-2): NAGVMQNPRHLVRRRGQEARLRCSPMKGHSHVYWYRQLPEEGLKFMVYLQKENIIDESGMPKERFSAEFPKEGPSILRIQQVVRGDSAAYFCASSPPSPNYGYTFGSGTRLTVV.

The chain links TRBV19 to TRBJ1-1, with D unresolved. Trimming removed 5 bases from V and 3 bases from J, with 16 bases in between. This CDR3 has 15 amino acids. Germline-derived CDR1 and CDR2 are LNHDA and SQIVND (reference sequence). This CDR3 reads CASSPRPLRDTEAFF. The CDR3 DNA reads TGTGCCAGTAGTCCGAGACCCCTTCGGGACACTGAAGCTTTCTTT. The whole variable domain, remainder taken from reference TRBV19 and TRBJ1-1, is DGGITQSPKYLFRKEGQNVTLSCEQNLNHDAMYWYRQDPGQGLRLIYYSQIVNDFQKGDIAEGYSVSREKKESFPLTVTSAQKNPTAFYLCASSPRPLRDTEAFFGQGTRLTVV.

This chain connects TRBV6-2 or TRBV6-3 to TRBJ2-2, with 8 positions matching TRBD1. V gave up 4 bases and J gave up 5 bases; unmatched junction bases: 6. Germline-derived CDR1 and CDR2 are MNHEY and SVGEGT. The CDR3 extends over 15 amino acids. Here the CDR3 reads CASSSGQGPTGELFF. Here the CDR3 DNA reads TGTGCCAGCAGTTCCGGACAGGGCCCTACCGGGGAGCTGTTTTTT.

The chain joins TRBV6-5 to TRBJ2-4; D gene uncertain. The CDR3 length is 12 residues. V was clipped by 6 bases and J by 9 bases, with 12 bases between them. The germline gives CDR1 MNHEY, CDR2 SVGAGI. CDR3 in DNA: TGTGCCAGCAGGGGGATAGTGGGCATTCAGTACTTC. It yields the protein CASRGIVGIQYF.

The chain joins TRBV19 to TRBJ1-3; D remains unclear. CDR1 and CDR2 from the germline V gene are LNHDA and SQIVND (reference sequence). The CDR3 has 16 residues. The V end lost 1 base, the J end lost 4 bases, and 14 bases lay between the germline ends. DNA for the CDR3: TGTGCCAGTAGTATAGGTTCCTTTTTGGGCGGAAACACCATATATTTT. This codes for CASSIGSFLGGNTIYF.

This clone was observed a handful of times. The sample holds other DNA sequences that translate to the same CDR3. The chain employs TRBV18 and TRBJ2-5; no firm D call. Germline CDR1 KGHSH, CDR2 LQKENI. The CDR3 is 14 residues long. V gave up 0 bases and J gave up 1 base, with 6 bases separating them. CDR3 sequence reads: CASSPPTSQETQYF. CDR3 in DNA: TGTGCCAGCTCACCACCGACATCCCAAGAGACCCAGTACTTC.

V and J are TRBV19 and TRBJ2-7, with 12 bases matching TRBD2. J lost 6 bases, V lost 5 bases, and 5 bases had no gene match. CDR3 length equals 14 residues. Germline loops: CDR1 LNHDA, CDR2 SQIVND (reference sequence). CDR3 DNA sequence: TGTGCCAGTAGTTCGCGACTAGCGGGGGCCGAGCAGTACTTC. Translated: CASSSRLAGAEQYF.

The J gene is TRBJ1-1, the V gene TRBV10-2; D might be TRBD1 (6 bases). Deletions cut 0 bases from V and 0 bases from J, with 17 bases between. The germline gives CDR1 WSHSY, CDR2 SAAADI. The CDR3 loop spans 18 amino acids. CDR3 in amino acids: CASSESRGADLMNTEAFF. Written as DNA, the CDR3 is TGCGCCAGCAGTGAGTCGAGGGGGGCCGACCTCATGAACACTGAAGCTTTCTTT.